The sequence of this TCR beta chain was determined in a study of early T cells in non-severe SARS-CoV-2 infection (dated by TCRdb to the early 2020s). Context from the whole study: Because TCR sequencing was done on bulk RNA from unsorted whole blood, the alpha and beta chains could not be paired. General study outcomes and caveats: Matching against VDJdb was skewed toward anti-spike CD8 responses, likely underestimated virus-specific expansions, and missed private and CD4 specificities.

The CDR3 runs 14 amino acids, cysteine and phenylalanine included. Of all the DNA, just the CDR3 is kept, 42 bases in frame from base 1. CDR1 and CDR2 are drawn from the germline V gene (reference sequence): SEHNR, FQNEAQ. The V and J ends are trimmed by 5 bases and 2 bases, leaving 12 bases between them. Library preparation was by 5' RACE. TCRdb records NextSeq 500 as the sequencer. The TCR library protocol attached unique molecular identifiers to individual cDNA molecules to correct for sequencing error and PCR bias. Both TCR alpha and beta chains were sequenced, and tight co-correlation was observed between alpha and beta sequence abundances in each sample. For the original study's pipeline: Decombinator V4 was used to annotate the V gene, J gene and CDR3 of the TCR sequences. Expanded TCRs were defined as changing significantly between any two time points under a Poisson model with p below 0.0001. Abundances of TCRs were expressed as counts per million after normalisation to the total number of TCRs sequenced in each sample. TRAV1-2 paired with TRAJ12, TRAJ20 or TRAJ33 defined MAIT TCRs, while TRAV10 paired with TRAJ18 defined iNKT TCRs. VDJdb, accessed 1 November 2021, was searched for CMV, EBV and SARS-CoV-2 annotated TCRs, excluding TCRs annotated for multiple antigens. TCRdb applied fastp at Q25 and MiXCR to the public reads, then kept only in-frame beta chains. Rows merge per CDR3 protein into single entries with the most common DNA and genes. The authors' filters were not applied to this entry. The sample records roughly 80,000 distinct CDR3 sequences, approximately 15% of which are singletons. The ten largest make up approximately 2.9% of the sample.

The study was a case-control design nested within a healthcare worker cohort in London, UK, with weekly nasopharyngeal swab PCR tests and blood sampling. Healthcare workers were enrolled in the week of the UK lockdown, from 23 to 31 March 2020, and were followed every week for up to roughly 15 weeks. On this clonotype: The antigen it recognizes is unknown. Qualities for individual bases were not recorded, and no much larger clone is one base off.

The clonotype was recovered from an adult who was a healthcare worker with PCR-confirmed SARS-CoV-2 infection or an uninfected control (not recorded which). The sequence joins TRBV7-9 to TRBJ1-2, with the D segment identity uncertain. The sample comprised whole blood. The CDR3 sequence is CASSQSKANYGYTF. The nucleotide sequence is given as TGTGCCAGCAGCCAAAGTAAAGCGAACTATGGCTACACCTTC.